Detailed here is one TCR beta chain. Its antigen is as yet unknown. These data belong to a study of T cell repertoires in cytomegalovirus infection. Study findings and constraints: Ex vivo responses were dominated by HLA-C-restricted CMV-specific TCR beta clonotypes.

CDR3 length equals 16 residues. The V and J ends lost 4 bases and 0 bases, in that order; junction bases with no gene match: 8. From germline, CDR1 is SEHNR and CDR2 FQNEAQ (reference sequence). TCRdb reprocessed the reads with MiXCR, giving one entry per CDR3 protein. The table has 740,000 or so distinct CDR3 sequences, 35% to 45% seen once. This clonotype was obtained from a human donor in good health (CMV status not recorded). Some clones in this sample may be carry-over from other donors' samples. This chain uses TRBV7-9 with TRBJ2-7, with TRBD2 matching over 8 bases. Sequenced: PBMCs. CDR3 protein: CASSSTSSGRSYEQYF. DNA for the CDR3: TGTGCCAGCAGCTCGACCTCTAGCGGGCGCTCCTACGAGCAGTACTTC. Combining the CDR3 with reference TRBV7-9 and TRBJ2-7 gives the whole variable domain DTGVSQNPRHKITKRGQNVTFRCDPISEHNRLYWYRQTLGQGPEFLTYFQNEAQLEKSRLLSDRFSAERPKGSFSTLEIQRTEQGDSAMYLCASSSTSSGRSYEQYFGPGTRLTVT.